These 10 T cell receptor beta chains came from one sample sequenced in a study of T cell responses to AZD1222 COVID-19 vaccine. The table came from immunoSEQ multiplex PCR; TCRdb's copy has only in-frame clones and leaves some out. Of tens of thousands of clones in the sample, roughly 87% were seen once. Sequences were derived from peripheral blood, sampled 28 days after the second AZD1222 dose. These receptors were taken from an adult who received the AZD1222 COVID-19 vaccine.

The V gene is TRBV30, the J gene TRBJ1-2; D call uncertain. V shed 5 bases and J shed 4 bases, with 17 bases lying between them. The length of the CDR3 is 14 residues. CDR1 is GTSNPN and CDR2 is SVGIG in the germline V gene (reference sequence). CDR3 bases: TGTGCCTGGGAAGGACTGCTCTCCACCTATGGCTACACCTTC. This gives the protein CAWEGLLSTYGYTF.

The chain has TRBV9 and TRBJ2-1; 9 nucleotides align to TRBD2. V lost 4 bases and J lost 2; bases outside the gene matches: 7. The germline CDR1 and CDR2 sequences are SGDLS and YYNGEE. The CDR3 covers 16 residues. CDR3 sequence reads: CASSLRLAEPYNEQFF. The CDR3, as DNA: TGTGCCAGCAGCCTTAGACTAGCGGAGCCCTACAATGAGCAGTTCTTC.

The chain combines TRBV18 with TRBJ2-1, with 11 bases lining up with TRBD2. This CDR3 is 17 amino acids long. From germline, CDR1 is KGHSH and CDR2 LQKENI. The V segment lost 3 bases and the J segment 10 bases; nucleotides outside the gene matches: 14. The CDR3 protein is CASSPALGLAGGVEQFF. CDR3 DNA sequence: TGTGCCAGCTCACCCGCTCTGGGGCTAGCGGGAGGTGTCGAGCAGTTCTTC.

The chain couples TRBV30 to TRBJ1-6; 7 nucleotides line up with TRBD1. Trimming took 6 bases from V and 9 from J; bases not matched to a gene: 8. Germline CDR1 reads GTSNPN; CDR2 reads SVGIG (reference sequence). The CDR3 covers 13 residues. The CDR3 DNA sequence: TGTGCCTGCTTAGAGGGGGCGGGTTCACCCCTCCACTTT. Its protein product is CACLEGAGSPLHF.

The chain joins TRBV4-1 to TRBJ2-1, with TRBD2 matching 8 bases. The CDR3 has 16 residues. The germline CDR1 and CDR2 sequences are MGHRA and YSYEKL. V gave up 0 bases and J gave up 11 bases; unmatched junction bases: 12. The CDR3 loop reads CASSQELSGRPGQQFF. CDR3 nucleotide sequence: TGCGCCAGCAGCCAAGAGCTGAGCGGGAGACCTGGCCAGCAGTTCTTC.

With respect to this clone: Other DNA sequences from this sample encode an identical CDR3 as well. V gene TRBV7-3 combines with J gene TRBJ1-5; D unresolved. Germline lookup yields CDR1 SGHTA and CDR2 FQGTGA. This CDR3 region has 13 residues. The ends were cut back, 2 bases at V and 4 bases at J, with 6 bases in the middle. The CDR3 loop reads CASSLDGNQPQHF. As DNA, the CDR3 is TGTGCCAGCAGCTTAGACGGTAATCAGCCCCAGCATTTT.

As DNA, the CDR3 is TGTGCCAGCAGCTTAACCAGGGGGGCCTACGAGCAGTACTTC. It yields the protein CASSLTRGAYEQYF. The chain carries TRBV7-2 and TRBJ2-7, with D possibly TRBD1 on 7 matching bases. This CDR3 comprises 14 residues. In germline, CDR1 is SGHTA, CDR2 FQGNSA. V was cut by 2 bases and J by 2 bases, with 10 bases left in between.

The chain is built from TRBV7-3 and TRBJ1-6; tentatively, D is TRBD1 (5 bases). V was pared by 0 bases and J by 10 bases, with 7 bases between. The CDR3 sequence is 13 residues long. Germline lookup yields CDR1 SGHTA and CDR2 FQGTGA. This chain's CDR3 is CASSLTQGSPLHF. CDR3 DNA sequence: TGTGCCAGCAGCTTAACCCAGGGATCACCCCTCCACTTT.

The rearrangement joins TRBV3-1 (or the pseudogene TRBV3-2) to TRBJ1-1, with D maybe TRBD1 (5 bases). V lost 4 bases and J lost 4, with 16 bases in between. This CDR3 has 15 amino acids. The germline gives CDR1 LGHDT, CDR2 YNNKEL (reference sequence). The CDR3 nucleotides are TGTGCCAGCAGCCTTACCGGGACGGCGGGCACTGAAGCTTTCTTT. Amino acids: CASSLTGTAGTEAFF.

V is TRBV12-3 or TRBV12-4 and J is TRBJ2-7; weak D call: TRBD2 (5 bases). The CDR3 covers 12 residues. V shed 6 bases and J shed 4 bases, with 10 bases lying between them. In DNA form, the CDR3 reads TGTGCCAGCAGCAACGGGGTGTACGAGCAGTACTTC. It is translated as CASSNGVYEQYF.